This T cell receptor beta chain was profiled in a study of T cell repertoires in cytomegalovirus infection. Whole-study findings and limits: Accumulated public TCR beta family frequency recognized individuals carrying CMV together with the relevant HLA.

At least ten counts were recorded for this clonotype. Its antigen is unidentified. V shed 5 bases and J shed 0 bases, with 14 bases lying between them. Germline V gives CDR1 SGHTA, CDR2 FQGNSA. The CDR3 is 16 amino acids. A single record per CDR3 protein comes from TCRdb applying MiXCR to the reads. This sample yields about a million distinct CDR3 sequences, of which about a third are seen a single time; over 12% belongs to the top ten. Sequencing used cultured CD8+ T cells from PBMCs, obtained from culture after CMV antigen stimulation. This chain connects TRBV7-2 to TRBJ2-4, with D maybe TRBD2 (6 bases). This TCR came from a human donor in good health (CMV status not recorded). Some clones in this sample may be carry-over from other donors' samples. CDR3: CASSPEGQLAKNIQYF. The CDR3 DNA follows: TGTGCCAGCAGCCCGGAGGGCCAACTAGCCAAAAACATTCAGTACTTC.